This TCR beta chain was documented in a study of blood T cell repertoires in COVID-19. In germline, CDR1 is MDHEN, CDR2 SYDVKM. The CDR3 consists of 15 residues. The germline V and J ends were trimmed by 6 bases and 9 bases, with 21 bases remaining between them. Clones were read by immunoSEQ multiplex PCR, and TCRdb kept only the in-frame ones, dropping some. Of approximately 88,000 clones in the sample, about four fifths are singletons; the top ten hold around 21%. This rearrangement joins TRBV28 to TRBJ1-5, with a tentative D call TRBD1 (6 bases). The receptor was derived from a woman over 75 with active or convalescent COVID-19. Input material: peripheral blood. The CDR3 DNA sequence: TGTGCCAGCAGCTCCCCGGGACAAGCCTTCTGGCCCCAGCATTTT. It translates to CASSSPGQAFWPQHF.